This T cell receptor beta chain was sequenced in a study of cytomegalovirus exposure and HLA in healthy donors. It was healthy bone marrow donors who served as donors. In regard to this clone: Its antigen is still unknown.

General study findings and limits: Further analysis, carried out later, found HLA-associated TCR beta chains more clonally expanded than equally common other chains.

This CDR3 is 18 amino acids long. Germline values: CDR1 SGHTA, CDR2 FQGNSA. V lost 4 bases to trimming and J lost 0 bases; unmatched junction nucleotides: 11. Primers: 60 Vbeta forward and 13 Jbeta reverse. Here immunoSEQ multiplex PCR was the method, and the copy in TCRdb shows in-frame clones only, minus some. Among approximately 140,000 clones listed, about 60% were seen once. This TCR derives from a woman in her sixties in good health and CMV-seropositive. The rearrangement links TRBV7-2 to TRBJ2-3; TRBD2 matches at 9 bases. What was sequenced was PBMCs. Written as DNA, the CDR3 is TGTGCCAGCAGCTCAAGGACTAGCGCCTCACCGAGCACAGATACGCAGTATTTT. Encoded protein: CASSSRTSASPSTDTQYF.